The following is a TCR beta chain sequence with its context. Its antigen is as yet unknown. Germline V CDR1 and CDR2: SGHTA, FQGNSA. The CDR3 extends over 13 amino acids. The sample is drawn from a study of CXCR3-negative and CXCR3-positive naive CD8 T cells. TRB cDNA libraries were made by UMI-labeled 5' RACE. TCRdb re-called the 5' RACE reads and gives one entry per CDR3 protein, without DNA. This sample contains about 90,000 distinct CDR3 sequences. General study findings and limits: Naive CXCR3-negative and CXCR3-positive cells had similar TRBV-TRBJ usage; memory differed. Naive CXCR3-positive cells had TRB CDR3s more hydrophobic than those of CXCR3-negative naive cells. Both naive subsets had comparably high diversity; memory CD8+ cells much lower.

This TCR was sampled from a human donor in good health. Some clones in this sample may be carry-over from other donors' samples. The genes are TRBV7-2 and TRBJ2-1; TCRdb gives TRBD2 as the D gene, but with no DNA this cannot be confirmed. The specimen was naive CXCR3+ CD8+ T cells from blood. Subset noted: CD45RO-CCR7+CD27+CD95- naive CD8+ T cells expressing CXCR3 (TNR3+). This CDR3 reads CASSPELVLEQFF.